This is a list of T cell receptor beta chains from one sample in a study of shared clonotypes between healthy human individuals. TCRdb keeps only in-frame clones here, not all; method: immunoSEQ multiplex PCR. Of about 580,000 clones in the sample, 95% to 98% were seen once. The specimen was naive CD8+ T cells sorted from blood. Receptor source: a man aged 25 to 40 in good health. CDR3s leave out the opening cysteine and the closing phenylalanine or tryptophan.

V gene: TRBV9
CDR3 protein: ASSGDGNTEAF

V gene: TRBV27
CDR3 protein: ASSLTHTYEQY

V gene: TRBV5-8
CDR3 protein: ASGLYRVSTDTQY

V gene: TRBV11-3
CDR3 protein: ASSIGATYEQY

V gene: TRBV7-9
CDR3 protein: ASSLLVETQY

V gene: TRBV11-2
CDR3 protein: ASSLVVEAYGYT

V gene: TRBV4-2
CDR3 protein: ASSQDSGADEKLF

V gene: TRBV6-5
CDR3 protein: ASSYDGNYGYT

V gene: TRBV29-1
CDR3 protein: SVVGQVSSYEQY

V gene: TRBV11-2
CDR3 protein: ASSFRLVVEQY

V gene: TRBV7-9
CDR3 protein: ASSLSQTNEKLF

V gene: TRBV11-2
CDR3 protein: ASSRGTVNQPQH

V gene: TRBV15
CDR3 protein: ATSSTDKNANEKLF

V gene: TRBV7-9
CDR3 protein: ASSLNFPYEQY

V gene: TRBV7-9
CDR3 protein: ASSSTQGEDTGELF

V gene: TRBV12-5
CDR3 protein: ASGIDSTEAF

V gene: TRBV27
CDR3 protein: ASSGSTGGYEQY

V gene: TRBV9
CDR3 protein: ASSEYLAGATDTQY

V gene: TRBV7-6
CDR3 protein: ASTWGTGDEQY

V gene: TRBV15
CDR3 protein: ATSRDSWSTNEKLF

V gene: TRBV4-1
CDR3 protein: ASSDLRDSTYEQY

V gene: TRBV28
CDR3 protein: ASSFRGLQPDTQY

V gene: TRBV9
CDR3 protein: ASSVALGTDPFSYNEQF

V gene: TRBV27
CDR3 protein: ASRVSIAGYTDTQY

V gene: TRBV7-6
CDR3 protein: ASSLGSGSTPLPPSYEQY

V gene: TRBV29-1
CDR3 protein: SVEDPIRQGFIREYEQY

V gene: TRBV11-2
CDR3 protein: ASSPDPTGALGGYT

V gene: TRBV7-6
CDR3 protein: ASSPRQGLSYEQY

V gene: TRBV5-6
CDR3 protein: ASSGGDRPYEQY

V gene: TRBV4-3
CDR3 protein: ASSQETIDNEQF

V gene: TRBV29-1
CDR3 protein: SVVGRGNTEAF

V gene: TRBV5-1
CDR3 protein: ASSQQGPSNEQF

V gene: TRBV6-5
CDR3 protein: ASSYWQGADTQY

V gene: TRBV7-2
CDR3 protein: ASSPTGDTEAF

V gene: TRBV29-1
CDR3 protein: SVGQEAKNIQY

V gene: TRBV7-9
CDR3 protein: ASSSSLESNQPQH

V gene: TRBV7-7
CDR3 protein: ASSLGPSYEQY

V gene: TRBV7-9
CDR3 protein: ASSLENLSHEQF

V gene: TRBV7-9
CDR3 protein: ASTGSRGETQY

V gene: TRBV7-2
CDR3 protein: ASSSTVSYEQY

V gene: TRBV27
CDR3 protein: ASRNGGDEQF

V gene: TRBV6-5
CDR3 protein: ASRPGAYNEQF

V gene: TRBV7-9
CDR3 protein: ASSPGTEETQY

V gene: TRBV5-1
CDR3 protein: ASSLRRGHFEQY

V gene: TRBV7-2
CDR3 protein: ASTLTSGRDTQY

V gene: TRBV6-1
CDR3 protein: ASSDRASGYNEQF

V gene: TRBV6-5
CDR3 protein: ASSYGRGSYEQY

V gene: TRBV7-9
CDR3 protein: ASSPKARGTEAF

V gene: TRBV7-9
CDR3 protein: ASSLAQGTVYEQY

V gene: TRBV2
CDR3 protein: ASSPHLVELTDTQY

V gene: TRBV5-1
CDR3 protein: ASSSGANRLNYGYT

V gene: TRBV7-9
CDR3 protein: ASSAGQGASGEGNEQF

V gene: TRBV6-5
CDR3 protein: ASSGLAGYEQY

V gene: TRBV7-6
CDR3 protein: ASSSRGGRNTIY

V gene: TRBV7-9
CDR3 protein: ASSTGNPGLAITDTQY